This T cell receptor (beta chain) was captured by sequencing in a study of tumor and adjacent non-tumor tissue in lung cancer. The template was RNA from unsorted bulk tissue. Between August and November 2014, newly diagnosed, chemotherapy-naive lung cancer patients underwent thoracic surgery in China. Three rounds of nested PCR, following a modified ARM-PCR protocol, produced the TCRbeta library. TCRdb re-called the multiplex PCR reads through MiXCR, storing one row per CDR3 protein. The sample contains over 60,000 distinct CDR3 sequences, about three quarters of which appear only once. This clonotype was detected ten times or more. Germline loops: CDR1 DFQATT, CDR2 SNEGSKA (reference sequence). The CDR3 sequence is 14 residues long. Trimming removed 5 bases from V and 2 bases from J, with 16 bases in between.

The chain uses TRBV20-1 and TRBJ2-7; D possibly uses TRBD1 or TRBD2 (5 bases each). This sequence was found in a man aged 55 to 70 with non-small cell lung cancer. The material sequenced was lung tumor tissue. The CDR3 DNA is TGCAGTGCTGGGACCCGACAGCGAACCTACGAGCAGTACTTC. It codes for CSAGTRQRTYEQYF.